The subject of this entry is one TCR beta chain. No antigen is known for it. The CDR3 spans 14 residues. Per the germline V gene, CDR1 is SGDLS and CDR2 is YYNGEE. Trimming stripped 0 bases from V and 7 bases from J, with 8 bases between. These data belong to a study of early T cells in non-severe SARS-CoV-2 infection. Findings and caveats of the study: The VDJdb matching leaned toward anti-spike CD8 responses and overlooked private and CD4 specificities.

Unique molecular identifiers were added to individual cDNA molecules. TCRdb reanalysed the 5' RACE reads using MiXCR and keeps one entry per CDR3 protein. This sample has tens of thousands of distinct CDR3 sequences, with about 15% found just once. The rearrangement uses TRBV9 and TRBJ1-6; no definite D call. The sequenced sample was whole blood, obtained at baseline. The sequence was obtained from an adult who was a healthcare worker with PCR-confirmed SARS-CoV-2 infection or an uninfected control (not recorded which). CDR3 DNA sequence: TGTGCCAGCAGCGTAGGGGTATCAAATTCACCCCTCCACTTT. Translation gives CASSVGVSNSPLHF.